Presented here are 21 T cell receptor beta chains from one specimen sequenced in a study of blood T cell repertoires in COVID-19. The repertoire was sequenced with immunoSEQ multiplex PCR; TCRdb's copy has only in-frame clones and lacks some. The sample consists of approximately 300,000 clones, nearly 90% of them appearing once. Sample: PBMCs or T cells enriched from blood (not recorded which). The receptors shown here come from a woman aged 25-40 years who had recovered from COVID-19.

CDR3 in DNA: TGCGCCAGCGATTCCAGGGGGATCTCCTACAATGAGCAGTTCTTC. Translation: CASDSRGISYNEQFF. The chain links TRBV10-2 to TRBJ2-1; TRBD1 matches at 7 bases. The CDR3 is 15 amino acids. The J segment lost 0 bases and the V segment lost 8 bases, leaving 7 bases of the junction unmatched. Germline assignment: CDR1 WSHSY and CDR2 SAAADI.

The genes are TRBV6-5 and TRBJ1-6; D unresolved. The germline CDR1 and CDR2 sequences are MNHEY and SVGAGI. The germline V and J ends were trimmed by 0 bases and 7 bases, with 7 bases remaining between them. The CDR3 sequence is 14 residues long. For the CDR3, the DNA is TGTGCCAGCAGTTACTCGGGCGGGAATTCACCCCTCCACTTT. It encodes CASSYSGGNSPLHF.

The rearrangement uses TRBV10-1 and TRBJ2-1; a weak D match, TRBD2 (6 bases). The CDR3 sequence is 14 residues long. The germline CDR1 and CDR2 sequences are WNHNN and SYGVQD (reference sequence). The ends were cut back, 4 bases at V and 3 bases at J, with 10 bases in the middle. CDR3 amino acids: CASSAVGSYNEQFF. In nucleotides, the CDR3 is TGCGCCAGCAGTGCCGTCGGGAGCTACAATGAGCAGTTCTTC.

The chain combines TRBV6-1 with TRBJ1-5; TRBD1 agrees at 7 bases. Germline trimming cut 2 bases from V and 6 bases from J; bases unmatched to any gene: 7. CDR1 is MNHNS, CDR2 SASEGT, per germline. The CDR3 contains 15 residues. In DNA, the CDR3 is TGTGCCAGCAGTGAAACAGGGGTATTAGGTCAGCCCCAGCATTTT. It translates to CASSETGVLGQPQHF.

This clone was seen just once. The chain combines TRBV2 with TRBJ2-3; the match to TRBD1 covers 7 bases. The CDR3 extends over 15 amino acids. CDR1 and CDR2 (germline): SNHLY, FYNNEI. Unmatched junction bases numbered 10, after V lost 4 bases and J lost 6 bases. CDR3 in DNA: TGTGCCAGCAGTGCCCTCGACAGGGTCAGGGATACGCAGTATTTT. It encodes CASSALDRVRDTQYF.

The chain carries TRBV3-1 (or the pseudogene TRBV3-2) and TRBJ1-1; 8 bases align to TRBD1. J gave up 5 bases and V 3 bases, and 5 bases lay outside the gene matches. The CDR3 runs to 14 residues. CDR1 and CDR2 from the germline V gene are LGHDT and YNNKEL (reference sequence). The CDR3 nucleotides read TGTGCCAGCAGCCATCGCGACAGGGGTACTGAAGCTTTCTTT. It specifies CASSHRDRGTEAFF.

V is TRBV5-8 and J is TRBJ2-2; D gene unclear. CDR3 length: 11 residues. Trimming took 5 bases from V and 4 from J, leaving 3 bases between them. Looked up from germline, CDR1 is SGHTS and CDR2 is YDEGEE. The CDR3 here is CASRRTGELFF. In DNA, the CDR3 is TGTGCCAGCAGGCGCACCGGGGAGCTGTTTTTT.

The V call is TRBV27, the J call TRBJ2-7; the match to TRBD2 covers 8 bases. V was pared by 2 bases and J by 0 bases, with 3 bases of the junction left unmatched. Germline V gene lookup returns CDR1 MNHEY and CDR2 SMNVEV (reference sequence). This CDR3 contains 15 residues. The CDR3 coding sequence is TGTGCCAGCAGTTTAGTAGCGGGGCGCTCCTACGAGCAGTACTTC. It yields the protein CASSLVAGRSYEQYF.

V gene TRBV5-1 combines with J gene TRBJ2-3; 9 positions agree with TRBD1. The V gene end was trimmed by 4 bases and the J gene end by 3 bases; junction bases not matched to a gene: 0. The germline gives CDR1 SGHRS, CDR2 YFSETQ. This CDR3 region has 13 residues. The CDR3 nucleotides read TGCGCCAGCAGCGGACAGGGGACAGATACGCAGTATTTT. Translated, it gives CASSGQGTDTQYF. Full variable domain (rest looked up from reference TRBV5-1 and TRBJ2-3): KAGVTQTPRYLIKTRGQQVTLSCSPISGHRSVSWYQQTPGQGLQFLFEYFSETQRNKGNFPGRFSGRQFSNSRSEMNVSTLELGDSALYLCASSGQGTDTQYFGPGTRLTVL.

The rearrangement joins TRBV29-1 to TRBJ2-1; D is undetermined. This CDR3 is 14 amino acids long. Germline loops: CDR1 SQVTM, CDR2 ANQGSEA. CDR3 in amino acids: CSTDSFSSYNEQFF. The CDR3 coding sequence is TGCAGTACTGATAGCTTTAGTTCCTACAATGAGCAGTTCTTC.

The J gene is TRBJ2-1, the V gene TRBV13; 7 bases are shared with TRBD1. Per germline, CDR1 PRHDT and CDR2 FYEKMQ (reference sequence). The CDR3 consists of 15 residues. The V gene end was trimmed by 1 base and the J gene end by 2 bases; junction bases not matched to a gene: 2. In nucleotides, the CDR3 is TGTGCCAGCAGCTTAGACAGGGGCCCCTACAATGAGCAGTTCTTC. Protein: CASSLDRGPYNEQFF.

The chain is built from TRBV10-3 and TRBJ1-5; a possible D gene is TRBD1 (6 bases). The V gene lost 11 bases and the J gene lost 2 bases, with 19 bases spanning the gap. There are 15 residues in the CDR3. Germline V gives CDR1 ENHRY, CDR2 SYGVKD. The CDR3 DNA follows: TGTGCCTCCCGAGTTTCAGAGGGGGGCAATCAGCCCCAGCATTTT. Encoded protein: CASRVSEGGNQPQHF.

The chain employs TRBV5-1 and TRBJ2-7, with D possibly being TRBD1 (5 bases). Deletions cut 3 bases from V and 5 bases from J, with 18 bases between. CDR1 is SGHRS and CDR2 is YFSETQ in the germline V gene. This CDR3 region has 15 residues. CDR3 loop: CASSSQVQGSHEQYF. As DNA, the CDR3 is TGCGCCAGCAGCTCACAGGTGCAAGGTTCCCACGAGCAGTACTTC.

The rearrangement joins TRBV28 to TRBJ1-1; D remains unclear. Between the trimmed V and J ends, which lost 2 bases and 0 bases, there was a span of 16 bases. Germline-derived CDR1 and CDR2 are MDHEN and SYDVKM. The CDR3 spans 17 residues. CDR3 bases: TGTGCCAGCAGTTTAAGGCTTGCTGCGGCGTTGAACACTGAAGCTTTCTTT. The encoded protein is CASSLRLAAALNTEAFF. Based on the CDR3 plus reference TRBV28 and TRBJ1-1, the full variable domain is DVKVTQSSRYLVKRTGEKVFLECVQDMDHENMFWYRQDPGLGLRLIYFSYDVKMKEKGDIPEGYSVSREKKERFSLILESASTNQTSMYLCASSLRLAAALNTEAFFGQGTRLTVV.

The gene calls are TRBV27 and TRBJ2-5; D is possibly TRBD2 (6 bases). The V end was cut by 0 bases, the J end by 5 bases, with 10 bases between. Germline V lookup: CDR1 MNHEY, CDR2 SMNVEV (reference sequence). The CDR3 is made up of 14 amino acids. The CDR3 spells CASSLSSGGETQYF. CDR3 DNA sequence: TGTGCCAGCAGTTTATCGAGCGGAGGGGAGACCCAGTACTTC.

The CDR3 loop is CASSSGTGGRGYGYTF. DNA of the CDR3: TGCGCCAGCAGCTCCGGGACAGGGGGCAGGGGCTATGGCTACACCTTC. The chain has TRBV5-1 and TRBJ1-2; 12 bases align to TRBD1. J lost 4 bases, V lost 3 bases, and 7 bases had no gene match. Germline V gene lookup returns CDR1 SGHRS and CDR2 YFSETQ. This CDR3 has 16 residues.

This clone appeared once. Here the CDR3 reads CASSPGTHKNIQYF. The CDR3 DNA follows: TGTGCCAGCAGCCCCGGGACTCATAAAAACATTCAGTACTTC. The genes are TRBV11-3 and TRBJ2-4; D possibly corresponds to TRBD2 (6 bases). The V end lost 5 bases, the J end lost 4 bases, and 12 bases lay between the germline ends. This CDR3 is 14 amino acids long. The germline gives CDR1 SGHNT, CDR2 YENEEA.

J is TRBJ1-4 and V is TRBV28; the D is unclear. Trimming cost V 8 bases and J 5 bases, with 12 bases left between them. CDR3 length equals 13 residues. Germline V CDR1 and CDR2: MDHEN, SYDVKM. In DNA form, the CDR3 reads TGTGCCAGCTTTGCACAGCTGAATGAAAAACTGTTTTTT. Translation gives CASFAQLNEKLFF.

The V call is TRBV2, the J call TRBJ2-1, with 10 positions matching TRBD2. V lost 6 bases and J lost 2; bases outside the gene matches: 4. The CDR3 covers 15 residues. Germline V CDR1 and CDR2: SNHLY, FYNNEI. The DNA for the CDR3 is TGTGCCAGCAGCGCTACTAGCGGGGCCTACAATGAGCAGTTCTTC. Protein sequence: CASSATSGAYNEQFF.

The chain joins TRBV27 to TRBJ1-5; 11 bases line up with TRBD1. This CDR3 has 19 residues. V lost 4 bases to trimming and J lost 0 bases; unmatched junction nucleotides: 11. The germline V gene encodes CDR1 MNHEY and CDR2 SMNVEV (reference sequence). CDR3 protein: CASSSRTWTGGNSNQPQHF. The CDR3 region has the DNA TGTGCCAGCAGTTCCAGGACCTGGACAGGGGGCAATAGCAATCAGCCCCAGCATTTT.

V is TRBV28 and J is TRBJ2-1; TRBD1 aligns across 9 bases. The junction had 9 bases not matched to a gene; V was cut back by 7 bases and J by 5 bases. Germline CDR1 reads MDHEN; CDR2 reads SYDVKM. CDR3 size: 15 residues. The CDR3 DNA reads TGTGCCAGCAATGGGAGGGACAGGGAACACAATGAGCAGTTCTTC. Its translation: CASNGRDREHNEQFF.